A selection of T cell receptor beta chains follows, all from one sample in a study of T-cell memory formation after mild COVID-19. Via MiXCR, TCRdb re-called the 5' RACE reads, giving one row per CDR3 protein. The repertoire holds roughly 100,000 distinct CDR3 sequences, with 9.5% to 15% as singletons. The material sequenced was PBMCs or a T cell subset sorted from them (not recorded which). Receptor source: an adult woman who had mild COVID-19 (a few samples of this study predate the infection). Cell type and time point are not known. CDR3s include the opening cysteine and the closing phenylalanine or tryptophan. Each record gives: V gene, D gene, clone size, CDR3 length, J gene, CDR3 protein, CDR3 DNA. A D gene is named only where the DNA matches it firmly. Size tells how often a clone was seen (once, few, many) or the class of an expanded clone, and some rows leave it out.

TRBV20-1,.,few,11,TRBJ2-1,CSARGLHEQFF,TGCAGTGCTAGGGGGCTCCATGAGCAGTTCTTC
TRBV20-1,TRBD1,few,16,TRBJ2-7,CSARVVAEDRGYEQYF,TGCAGTGCTAGAGTAGTAGCGGAAGACAGGGGGTACGAGCAGTACTTC
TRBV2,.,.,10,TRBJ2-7,CASIRKEQYF,TGTGCCAGCATAAGGAAGGAGCAGTACTTC
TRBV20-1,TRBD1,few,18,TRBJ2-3,CSASSFIVRDRVEDTQYF,TGCAGTGCTAGCAGTTTCATTGTGCGGGACAGGGTGGAAGATACGCAGTATTTT
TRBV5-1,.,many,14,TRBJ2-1,CASSLMWGNNEQFF,TGCGCCAGCAGCTTGATGTGGGGCAACAATGAGCAGTTCTTC
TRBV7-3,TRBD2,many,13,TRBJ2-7,CASSYQGLAEQYF,TGTGCCAGCAGCTATCAGGGACTAGCCGAGCAGTACTTC
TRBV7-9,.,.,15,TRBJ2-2,CASSLAVSSTGELFF,TGTGCCAGCAGCTTAGCTGTGAGTTCCACCGGGGAGCTGTTTTTT
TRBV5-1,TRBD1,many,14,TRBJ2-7,CASSTGTGTYEQYF,TGCGCCAGCAGCACCGGGACAGGGACCTACGAGCAGTACTTC
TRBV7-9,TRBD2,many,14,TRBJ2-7,CASSGSGTNYEQYF,TGTGCCAGCAGCGGAAGCGGGACGAACTACGAGCAGTACTTC
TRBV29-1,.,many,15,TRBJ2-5,CSVEDRPATQETQYF,TGCAGCGTTGAAGATCGGCCAGCTACTCAAGAGACCCAGTACTTC
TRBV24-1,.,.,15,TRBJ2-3,CATSDPNRGTDTQYF,TGTGCCACCAGTGATCCAAACAGGGGCACAGATACGCAGTATTTT
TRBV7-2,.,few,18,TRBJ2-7,CASSQWDLIGLGSNEQYF,TGTGCCAGCAGCCAGTGGGACCTGATCGGTCTTGGGTCGAACGAGCAGTACTTC
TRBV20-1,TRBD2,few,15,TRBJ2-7,CSARELAGTSYEQYF,TGCAGTGCTAGGGAACTAGCGGGGACCTCCTACGAGCAGTACTTC
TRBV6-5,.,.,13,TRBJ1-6,CASSYSGNSPLHF,TGTGCCAGCAGTTATTCGGGCAATTCACCCCTCCACTTT
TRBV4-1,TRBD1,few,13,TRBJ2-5,CASSQGTGETQYF,TGCGCCAGCAGCCAAGGGACAGGGGAGACCCAGTACTTC
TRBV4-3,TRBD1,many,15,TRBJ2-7,CASSPQDRGTYEQYF,TGCGCCAGCAGCCCGCAGGACAGGGGAACCTACGAGCAGTACTTC
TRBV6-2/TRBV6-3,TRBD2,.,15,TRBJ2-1,CASSPGTSGSDEQFF,TGTGCCAGCAGCCCTGGGACTAGCGGGAGCGATGAGCAGTTCTTC
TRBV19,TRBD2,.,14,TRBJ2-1,CASSGGGTYNEQFF,TGTGCCAGTAGCGGGGGGGGCACCTACAATGAGCAGTTCTTC
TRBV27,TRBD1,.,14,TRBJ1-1,CASSQQGRGTEAFF,TGTGCCAGCAGTCAACAGGGGAGAGGCACTGAAGCTTTCTTT
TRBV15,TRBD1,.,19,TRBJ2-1,CATSRKTGGFDSRYNEQFF,TGTGCCACCAGCAGAAAGACAGGGGGCTTTGATAGCCGGTACAATGAGCAGTTCTTC
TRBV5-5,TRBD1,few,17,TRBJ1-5,CASSLGDRGLLDQPQHF,TGTGCCAGCAGCTTGGGGGACAGGGGTCTCTTGGATCAGCCCCAGCATTTT
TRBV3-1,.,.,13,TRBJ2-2,CASSQSGTGELFF,TGTGCCAGCAGCCAATCGGGAACCGGGGAGCTGTTTTTT
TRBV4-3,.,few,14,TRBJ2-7,CASSQDRSTYEQYF,TGCGCCAGCAGCCAAGACCGATCTACCTACGAGCAGTACTTC
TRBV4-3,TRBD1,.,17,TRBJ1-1,CASSQDGTGSTSTEAFF,TGCGCCAGCAGCCAAGATGGGACAGGGTCAACGAGCACTGAAGCTTTCTTT
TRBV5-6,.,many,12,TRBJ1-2,CASSDDRYGYTF,TGTGCCAGCAGCGACGACCGCTATGGCTACACCTTC
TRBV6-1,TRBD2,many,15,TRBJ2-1,CASSYLAGGYNEQFF,TGTGCCAGCAGTTATCTAGCGGGAGGTTACAATGAGCAGTTCTTC
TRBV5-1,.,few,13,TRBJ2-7,CASSLEGKYEQYF,TGCGCCAGCAGCTTAGAGGGAAAGTACGAGCAGTACTTC
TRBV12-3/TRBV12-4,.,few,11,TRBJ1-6,CASGHPYPPHF,TGTGCCAGCGGGCACCCTTACCCTCCCCACTTT
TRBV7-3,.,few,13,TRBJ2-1,CASSLFPGNEQFF,TGTGCCAGCAGCTTGTTCCCTGGGAATGAGCAGTTCTTC
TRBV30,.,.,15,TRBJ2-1,CAWSLAGAAYNEQFF,TGTGCCTGGAGTTTGGCAGGGGCGGCCTACAATGAGCAGTTCTTC
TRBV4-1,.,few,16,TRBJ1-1,CASSQEPPPGDTEAFF,TGCGCCAGCAGCCAGGAACCACCCCCGGGAGACACTGAAGCTTTCTTT
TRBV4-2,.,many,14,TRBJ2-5,CASSQEAGQETQYF,TGTGCCAGCAGCCAAGAGGCAGGCCAAGAGACCCAGTACTTC
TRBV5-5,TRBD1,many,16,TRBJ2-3,CASSWDRLGGADTQYF,TGTGCCAGCAGCTGGGACAGGTTAGGAGGAGCAGATACGCAGTATTTT
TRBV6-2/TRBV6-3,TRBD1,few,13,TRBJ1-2,CASTPGQRYGYTF,TGTGCCAGCACCCCGGGACAGCGTTATGGCTACACCTTC
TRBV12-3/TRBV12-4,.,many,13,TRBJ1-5,CASSFAGNQPQHF,TGTGCCAGCAGTTTTGCGGGGAATCAGCCCCAGCATTTT
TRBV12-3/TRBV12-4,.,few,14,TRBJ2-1,CANSFGSDYNEQFF,TGTGCCAACTCCTTCGGGAGTGATTACAATGAGCAGTTCTTC
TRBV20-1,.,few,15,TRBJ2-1,CSARVPGSYTYEQFF,TGCAGTGCTAGAGTCCCCGGGTCTTACACATATGAGCAGTTCTTC
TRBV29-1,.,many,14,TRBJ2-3,CSVGTLESTDTQYF,TGCAGCGTGGGGACCTTAGAAAGCACAGATACGCAGTATTTT
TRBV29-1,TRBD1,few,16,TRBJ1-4,CSVVGGTAETNEKLFF,TGCAGCGTTGTGGGTGGGACAGCGGAAACTAATGAAAAACTGTTTTTT
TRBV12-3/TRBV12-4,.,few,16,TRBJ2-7,CASSLSGPLLSYEQYF,TGTGCCAGCAGTTTAAGTGGTCCGCTTCTCTCCTACGAGCAGTACTTC
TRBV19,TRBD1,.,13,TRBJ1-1,CASSTTGSTEAFF,TGTGCCAGTAGTACGACAGGGAGCACTGAAGCTTTCTTT
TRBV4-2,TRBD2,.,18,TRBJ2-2,CASSQDPSGAPNTGELFF,TGTGCCAGCAGCCAAGACCCTAGCGGGGCGCCGAACACCGGGGAGCTGTTTTTT
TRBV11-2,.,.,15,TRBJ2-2,CASSLDPTNTGELFF,TGTGCCAGCAGCTTAGATCCGACCAACACCGGGGAGCTGTTTTTT
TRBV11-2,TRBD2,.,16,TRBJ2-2,CASSLPSGRATGELFF,TGTGCCAGCAGCTTACCGAGCGGGAGGGCCACCGGGGAGCTGTTTTTT
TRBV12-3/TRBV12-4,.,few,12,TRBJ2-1,CASDAGYNEQFF,TGTGCCAGCGATGCGGGGTACAATGAGCAGTTCTTC
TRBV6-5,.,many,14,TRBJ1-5,CASRTGGSNQPQHF,TGTGCCAGCAGAACGGGGGGGAGCAATCAGCCCCAGCATTTT
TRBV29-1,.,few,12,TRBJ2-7,CSVGGISYEQYF,TGCAGCGTTGGAGGGATCTCCTACGAGCAGTACTTC
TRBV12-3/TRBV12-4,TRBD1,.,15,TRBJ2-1,CASSSGTGVINEQFF,TGTGCCAGCAGTTCCGGGACAGGGGTTATCAATGAGCAGTTCTTC
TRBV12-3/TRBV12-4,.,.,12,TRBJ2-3,CASSTVLDTQYF,TGTGCCAGCAGCACCGTTCTAGATACGCAGTATTTT
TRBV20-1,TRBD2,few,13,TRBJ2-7,CSARLAGTYEQYF,TGCAGTGCTCGGCTAGCGGGAACCTACGAGCAGTACTTC
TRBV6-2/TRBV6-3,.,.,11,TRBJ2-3,CASGPWDTQYF,TGTGCCAGCGGACCTTGGGATACGCAGTATTTT
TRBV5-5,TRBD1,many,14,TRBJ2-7,CASSLGDRTYEQYF,TGTGCCAGCAGCTTGGGGGACAGGACCTACGAGCAGTACTTC
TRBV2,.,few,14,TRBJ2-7,CASSEEKEVDEQYF,TGTGCCAGCAGTGAAGAAAAGGAGGTAGACGAGCAGTACTTC
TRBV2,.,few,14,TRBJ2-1,CASSEDTSPNEQFF,TGTGCCAGCAGTGAGGACACTAGCCCCAATGAGCAGTTCTTC
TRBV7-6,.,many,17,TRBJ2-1,CASSLAPGRANYNEQFF,TGTGCCAGCAGCTTAGCGCCAGGCAGGGCGAACTACAATGAGCAGTTCTTC
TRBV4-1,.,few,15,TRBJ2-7,CASSQVSVGGHEQYF,TGCGCCAGCAGCCAAGTTAGCGTGGGCGGCCACGAGCAGTACTTC
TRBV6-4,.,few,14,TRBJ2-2,CASKLLENTGELFF,TGTGCCAGCAAACTACTAGAGAACACCGGGGAGCTGTTTTTT
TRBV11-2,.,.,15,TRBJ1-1,CASSLGAGWPTEAFF,TGTGCCAGCAGCTTAGGAGCAGGGTGGCCCACTGAAGCTTTCTTT
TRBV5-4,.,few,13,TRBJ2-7,CASSLHSSYEQYF,TGTGCCAGCAGCTTGCACAGTTCCTACGAGCAGTACTTC